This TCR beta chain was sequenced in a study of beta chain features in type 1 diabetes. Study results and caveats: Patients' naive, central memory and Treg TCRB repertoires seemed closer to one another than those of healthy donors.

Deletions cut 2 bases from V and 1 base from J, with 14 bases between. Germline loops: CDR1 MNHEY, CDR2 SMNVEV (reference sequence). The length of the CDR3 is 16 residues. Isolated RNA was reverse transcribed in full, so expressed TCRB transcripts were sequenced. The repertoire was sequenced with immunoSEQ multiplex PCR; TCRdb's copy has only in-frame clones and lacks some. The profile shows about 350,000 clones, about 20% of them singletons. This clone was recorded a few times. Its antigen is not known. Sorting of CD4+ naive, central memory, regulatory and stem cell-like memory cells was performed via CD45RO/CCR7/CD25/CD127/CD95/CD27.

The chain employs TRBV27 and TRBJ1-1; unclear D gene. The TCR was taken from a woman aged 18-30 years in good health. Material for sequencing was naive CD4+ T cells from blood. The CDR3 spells CASSLVMLGQNTEAFF. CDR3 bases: TGTGCCAGCAGTTTAGTTATGCTTGGGCAGAACACTGAAGCTTTCTTT.